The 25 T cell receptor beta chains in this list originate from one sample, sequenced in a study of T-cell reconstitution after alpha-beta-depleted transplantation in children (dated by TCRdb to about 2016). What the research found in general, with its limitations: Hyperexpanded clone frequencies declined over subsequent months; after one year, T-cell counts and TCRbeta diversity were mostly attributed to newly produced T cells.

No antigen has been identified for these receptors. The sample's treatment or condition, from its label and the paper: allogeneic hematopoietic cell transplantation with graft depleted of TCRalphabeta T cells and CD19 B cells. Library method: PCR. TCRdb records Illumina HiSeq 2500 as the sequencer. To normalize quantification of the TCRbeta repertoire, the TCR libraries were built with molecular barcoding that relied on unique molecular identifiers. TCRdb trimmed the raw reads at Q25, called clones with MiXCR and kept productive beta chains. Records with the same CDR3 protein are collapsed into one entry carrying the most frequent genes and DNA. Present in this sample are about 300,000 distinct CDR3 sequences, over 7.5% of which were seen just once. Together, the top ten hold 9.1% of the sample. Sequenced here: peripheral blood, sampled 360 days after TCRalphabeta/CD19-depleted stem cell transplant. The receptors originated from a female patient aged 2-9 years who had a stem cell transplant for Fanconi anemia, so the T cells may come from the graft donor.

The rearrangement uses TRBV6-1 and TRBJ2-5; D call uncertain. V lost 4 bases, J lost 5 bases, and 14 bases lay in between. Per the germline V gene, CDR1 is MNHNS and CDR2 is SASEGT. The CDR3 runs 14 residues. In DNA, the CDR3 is TGTGCCAGCAGTGGGCTAAACGAGGAGGAGACCCAGTACTTC. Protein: CASSGLNEEETQYF.

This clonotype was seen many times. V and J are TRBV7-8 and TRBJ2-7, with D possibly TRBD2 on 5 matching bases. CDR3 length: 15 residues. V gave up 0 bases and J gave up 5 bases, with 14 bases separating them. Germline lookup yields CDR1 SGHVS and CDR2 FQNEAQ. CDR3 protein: CASSLALKEGNEQYV. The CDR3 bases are TGTGCCAGCAGCTTAGCGCTAAAAGAGGGCAACGAGCAGTACGTC.

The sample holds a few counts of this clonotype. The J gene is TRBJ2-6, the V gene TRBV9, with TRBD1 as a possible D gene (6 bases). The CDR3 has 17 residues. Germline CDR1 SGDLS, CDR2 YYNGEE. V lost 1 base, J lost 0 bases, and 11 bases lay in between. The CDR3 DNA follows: TGTGCCAGCAGCGTACCCCGGACAGCCTCTGGGGCCAACGTCCTGACTTTC. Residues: CASSVPRTASGANVLTF. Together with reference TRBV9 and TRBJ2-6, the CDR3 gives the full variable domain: DSGVTQTPKHLITATGQRVTLRCSPRSGDLSVYWYQQSLDQGLQFLIQYYNGEERAKGNILERFSAQQFPDLHSELNLSSLELGDSALYFCASSVPRTASGANVLTFGAGSRLTVL.

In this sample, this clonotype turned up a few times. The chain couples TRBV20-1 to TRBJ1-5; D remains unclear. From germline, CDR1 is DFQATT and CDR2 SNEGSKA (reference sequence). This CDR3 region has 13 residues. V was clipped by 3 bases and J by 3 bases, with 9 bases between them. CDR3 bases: TGCAGTGCTAGTGCCGGGAACAATCAGCCCCAGCATTTT. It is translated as CSASAGNNQPQHF.

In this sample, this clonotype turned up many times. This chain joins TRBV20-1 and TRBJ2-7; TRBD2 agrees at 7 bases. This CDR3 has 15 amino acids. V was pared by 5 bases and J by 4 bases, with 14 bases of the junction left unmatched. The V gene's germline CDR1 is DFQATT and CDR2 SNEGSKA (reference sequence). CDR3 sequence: CSAGAGDRLVYEQYF. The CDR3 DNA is TGCAGTGCTGGGGCGGGAGACCGGCTAGTGTACGAGCAGTACTTC.

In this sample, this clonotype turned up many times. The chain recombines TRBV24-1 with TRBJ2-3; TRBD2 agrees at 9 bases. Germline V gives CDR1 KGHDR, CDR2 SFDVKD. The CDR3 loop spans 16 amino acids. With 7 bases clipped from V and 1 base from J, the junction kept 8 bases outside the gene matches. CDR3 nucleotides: TGTGCCACCAGACTACCGGGACTAGCTTGCACAGATACGCAGTATTTT. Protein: CATRLPGLACTDTQYF.

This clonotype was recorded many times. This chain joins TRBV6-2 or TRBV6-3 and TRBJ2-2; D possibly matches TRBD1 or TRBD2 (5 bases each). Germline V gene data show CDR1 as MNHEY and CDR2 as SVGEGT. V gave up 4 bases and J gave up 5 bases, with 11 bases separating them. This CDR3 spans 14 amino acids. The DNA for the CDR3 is TGTGCCAGCAGTTGGCAGGGAGATACCGGGGAGCTGTTTTTT. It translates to CASSWQGDTGELFF.

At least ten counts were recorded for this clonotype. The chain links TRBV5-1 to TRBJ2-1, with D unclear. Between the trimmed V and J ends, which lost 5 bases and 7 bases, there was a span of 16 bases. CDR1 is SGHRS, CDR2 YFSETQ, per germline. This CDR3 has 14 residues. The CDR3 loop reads CASSSTGLLNEQFF. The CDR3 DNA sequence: TGCGCCAGCAGTTCCACTGGTCTGTTGAATGAGCAGTTCTTC.

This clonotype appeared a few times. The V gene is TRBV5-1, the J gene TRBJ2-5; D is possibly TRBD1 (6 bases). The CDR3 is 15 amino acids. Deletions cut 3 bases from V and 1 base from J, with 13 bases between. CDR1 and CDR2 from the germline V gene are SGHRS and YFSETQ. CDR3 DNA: TGCGCCAGCAGCTCCCTAACAGGGTTCCAAGAGACCCAGTACTTC. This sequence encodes CASSSLTGFQETQYF. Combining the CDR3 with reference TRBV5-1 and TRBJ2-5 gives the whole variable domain KAGVTQTPRYLIKTRGQQVTLSCSPISGHRSVSWYQQTPGQGLQFLFEYFSETQRNKGNFPGRFSGRQFSNSRSEMNVSTLELGDSALYLCASSSLTGFQETQYFGPGTRLLVL.

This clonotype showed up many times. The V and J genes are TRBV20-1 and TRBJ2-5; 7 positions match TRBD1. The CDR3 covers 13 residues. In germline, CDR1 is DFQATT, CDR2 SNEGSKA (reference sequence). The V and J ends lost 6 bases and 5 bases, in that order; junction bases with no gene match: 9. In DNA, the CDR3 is TGCAGTGCCGTAGACAGGGAGACGGAGACCCAGTACTTC. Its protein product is CSAVDRETETQYF.

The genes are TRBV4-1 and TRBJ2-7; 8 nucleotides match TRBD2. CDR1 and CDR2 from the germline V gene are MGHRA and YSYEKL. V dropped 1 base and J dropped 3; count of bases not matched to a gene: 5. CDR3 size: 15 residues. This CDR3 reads CASSQVGTSGYEQYF. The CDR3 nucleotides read TGCGCCAGCAGCCAAGTCGGGACTAGTGGCTACGAGCAGTACTTC.

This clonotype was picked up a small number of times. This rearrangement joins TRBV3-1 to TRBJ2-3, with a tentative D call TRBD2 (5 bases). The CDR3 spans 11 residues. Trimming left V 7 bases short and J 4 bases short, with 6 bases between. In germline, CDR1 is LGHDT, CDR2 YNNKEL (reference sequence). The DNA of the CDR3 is TGTGCCAGCACAGCGGCAGATACGCAGTATTTT. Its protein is CASTAADTQYF.

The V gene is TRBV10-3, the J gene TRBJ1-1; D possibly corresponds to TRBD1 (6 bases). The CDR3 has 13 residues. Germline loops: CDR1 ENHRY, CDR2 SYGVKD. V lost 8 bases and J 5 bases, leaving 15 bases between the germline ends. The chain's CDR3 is CAICMGGGTEAFF. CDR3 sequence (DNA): TGTGCCATCTGTATGGGGGGCGGAACTGAAGCTTTCTTT.

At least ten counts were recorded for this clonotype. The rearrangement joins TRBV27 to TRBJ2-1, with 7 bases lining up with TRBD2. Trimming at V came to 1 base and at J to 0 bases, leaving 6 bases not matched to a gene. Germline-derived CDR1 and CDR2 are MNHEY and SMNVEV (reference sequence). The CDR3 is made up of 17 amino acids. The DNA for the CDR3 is TGTGCCAGCAGTTTATTGCGAACTAGCGACTCCTACAATGAGCAGTTCTTC. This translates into CASSLLRTSDSYNEQFF.

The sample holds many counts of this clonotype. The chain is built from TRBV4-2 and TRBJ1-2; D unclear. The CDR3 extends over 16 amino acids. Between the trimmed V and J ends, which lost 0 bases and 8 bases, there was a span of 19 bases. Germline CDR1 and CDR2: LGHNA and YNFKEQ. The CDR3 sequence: CASSQDFRPPLEGYTF. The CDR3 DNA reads TGTGCCAGCAGCCAAGATTTCAGGCCCCCCCTGGAGGGCTACACCTTC.

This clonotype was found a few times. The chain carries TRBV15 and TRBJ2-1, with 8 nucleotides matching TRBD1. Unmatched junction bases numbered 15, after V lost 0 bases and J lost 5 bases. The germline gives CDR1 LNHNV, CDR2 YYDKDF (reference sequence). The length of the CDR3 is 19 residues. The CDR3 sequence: CATSRDLRGRLDKDNEQFF. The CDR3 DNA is TGTGCCACCAGCAGAGATCTCAGGGGGCGACTTGATAAAGACAATGAGCAGTTCTTC. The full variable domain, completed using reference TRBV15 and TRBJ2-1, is DAMVIQNPRYQVTQFGKPVTLSCSQTLNHNVMYWYQQKSSQAPKLLFHYYDKDFNNEADTPDNFQSRRPNTSFCFLDIRSPGLGDTAMYLCATSRDLRGRLDKDNEQFFGPGTRLTVL.

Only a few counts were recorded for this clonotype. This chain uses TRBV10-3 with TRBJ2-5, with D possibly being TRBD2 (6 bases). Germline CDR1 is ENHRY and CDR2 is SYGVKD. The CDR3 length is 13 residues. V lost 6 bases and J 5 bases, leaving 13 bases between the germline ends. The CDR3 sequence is CAISNTEGETQYF. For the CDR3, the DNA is TGTGCCATCAGCAACACGGAGGGTGAGACCCAGTACTTC.

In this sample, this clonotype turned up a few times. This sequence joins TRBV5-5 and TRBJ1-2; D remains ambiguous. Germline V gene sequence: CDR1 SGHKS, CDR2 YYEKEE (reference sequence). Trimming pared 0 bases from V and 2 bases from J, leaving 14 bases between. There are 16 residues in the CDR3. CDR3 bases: TGTGCCAGCAGCTTGGTCACGGAAGATCCGAACTATGGCTACACCTTC. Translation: CASSLVTEDPNYGYTF. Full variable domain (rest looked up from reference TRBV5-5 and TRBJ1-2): DAGVTQSPTHLIKTRGQQVTLRCSPISGHKSVSWYQQVLGQGPQFIFQYYEKEERGRGNFPDRFSARQFPNYSSELNVNALLLGDSALYLCASSLVTEDPNYGYTFGSGTRLTVV.

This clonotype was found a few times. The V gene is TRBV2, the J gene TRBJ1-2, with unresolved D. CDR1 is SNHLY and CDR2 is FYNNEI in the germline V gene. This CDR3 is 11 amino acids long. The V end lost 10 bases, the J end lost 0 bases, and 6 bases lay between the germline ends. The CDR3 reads CAIRTNYGYTF. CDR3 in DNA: TGTGCCATCCGTACTAACTATGGCTACACCTTC.

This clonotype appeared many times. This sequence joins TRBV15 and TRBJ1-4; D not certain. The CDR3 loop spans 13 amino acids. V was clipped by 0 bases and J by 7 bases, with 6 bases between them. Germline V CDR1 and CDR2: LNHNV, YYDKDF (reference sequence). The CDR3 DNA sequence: TGTGCCACCAGCAGAGATAGGGTTGAAAAACTGTTTTTT. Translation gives CATSRDRVEKLFF.

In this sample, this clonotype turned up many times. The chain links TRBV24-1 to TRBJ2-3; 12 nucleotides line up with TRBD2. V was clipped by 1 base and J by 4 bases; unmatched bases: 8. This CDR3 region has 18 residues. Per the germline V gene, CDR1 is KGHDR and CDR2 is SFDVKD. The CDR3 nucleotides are TGTGCCACCAGTGATTTAAAACTAGCGGGGGGCCACTCAGATACGCAGTATTTT. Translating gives CATSDLKLAGGHSDTQYF.

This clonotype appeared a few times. The CDR3 loop is CASSLWAGDEKLFF. The CDR3 DNA sequence: TGTGCCAGCAGTTTATGGGCAGGGGATGAAAAACTGTTTTTT. This chain uses TRBV27 with TRBJ1-4; the D gene is possibly TRBD1 (6 bases). Germline assignment: CDR1 MNHEY and CDR2 SMNVEV (reference sequence). V shed 1 base and J shed 6 bases, with 9 bases lying between them. The CDR3 consists of 14 residues.

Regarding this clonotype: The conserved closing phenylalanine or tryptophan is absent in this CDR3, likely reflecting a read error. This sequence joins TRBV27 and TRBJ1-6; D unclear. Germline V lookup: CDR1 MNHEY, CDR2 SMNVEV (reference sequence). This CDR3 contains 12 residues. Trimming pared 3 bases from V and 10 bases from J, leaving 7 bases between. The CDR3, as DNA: TGTGCCAGCAGTTTTTCGGGATCACCCCTCCACCTT. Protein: CASSFSGSPLHL.

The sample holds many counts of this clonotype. The CDR3, as DNA: TGCGCCAGCAGCCCCCGGACAGGAGATACGCAGTATTTT. This sequence encodes CASSPRTGDTQYF. The genes are TRBV5-1 and TRBJ2-3; TRBD1 agrees at 7 bases. Germline CDR1 and CDR2: SGHRS and YFSETQ. V shed 4 bases and J 5 bases; nucleotides not matched to a gene: 4. The CDR3 has 13 amino acids.

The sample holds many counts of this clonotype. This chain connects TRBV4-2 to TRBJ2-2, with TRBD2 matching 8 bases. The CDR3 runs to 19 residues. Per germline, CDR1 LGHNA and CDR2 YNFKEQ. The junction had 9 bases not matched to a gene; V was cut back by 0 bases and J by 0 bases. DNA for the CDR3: TGTGCCAGCAGCCAAGAGTTTGCGGGAGGACACGCGAACACCGGGGAGCTGTTTTTT. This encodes CASSQEFAGGHANTGELFF.